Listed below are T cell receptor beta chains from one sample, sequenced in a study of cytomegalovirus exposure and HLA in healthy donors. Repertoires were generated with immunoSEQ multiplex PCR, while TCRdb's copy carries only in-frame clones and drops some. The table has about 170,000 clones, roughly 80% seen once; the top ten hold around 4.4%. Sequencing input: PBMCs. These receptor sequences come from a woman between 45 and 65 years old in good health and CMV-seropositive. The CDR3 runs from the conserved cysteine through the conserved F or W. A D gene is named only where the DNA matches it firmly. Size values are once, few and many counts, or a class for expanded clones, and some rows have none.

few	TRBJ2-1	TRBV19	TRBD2	TGTGCCAGTAACCCTACTAGCGGACGCTCCTACAATGAGCAGTTCTTC	CASNPTSGRSYNEQFF
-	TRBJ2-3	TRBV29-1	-	TGCAGCGCCGCGGGCCCAATTTCTAGCACAGATACGCAGTATTTT	CSAAGPISSTDTQYF
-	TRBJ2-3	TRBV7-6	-	TGTGCCAGCAGCTTAGCGCGGCAGGGCAATACGCAGTATTTT	CASSLARQGNTQYF
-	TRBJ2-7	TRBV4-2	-	TGTGCCAGCAGCCAAGGGCTGTTTTACGAGCAGTACTTC	CASSQGLFYEQYF
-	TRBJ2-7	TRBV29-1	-	TGCAGCGGCCGGCAGGGAACTTACGAGCAGTACTTC	CSGRQGTYEQYF
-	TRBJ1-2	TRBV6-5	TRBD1	TGTGCCAGCAGCCCACTGACAGGGGAAGGTGGCTACACCTTC	CASSPLTGEGGYTF
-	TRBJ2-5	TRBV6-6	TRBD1	TGTGCCACCCGGACAGGGCGGGAGACCCAGTACTTC	CATRTGRETQYF
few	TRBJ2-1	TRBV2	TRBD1	TGTGCCAGCGCCAGGAGGGGGACAGGGCACAATGAGCAGTTCTTC	CASARRGTGHNEQFF
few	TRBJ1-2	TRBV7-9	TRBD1	TGTGCCAGCAGCGACCAGGGGGGACTCCCCTCTGGCTACACCTTC	CASSDQGGLPSGYTF
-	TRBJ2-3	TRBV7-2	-	TGTGCCAGCAGCTTATCGGGGTGGGGCACAGATACGCAGTATTTT	CASSLSGWGTDTQYF
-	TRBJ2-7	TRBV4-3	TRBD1	TGCGCCAGCAGCCAAGACTCAGGGACAGGGTCCTACGAGCAGTACTTC	CASSQDSGTGSYEQYF
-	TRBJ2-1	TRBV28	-	TGTGCCAGCAGTTTCGTAGGGAGTCGGTATGGTGAGCAGTTCTTC	CASSFVGSRYGEQFF
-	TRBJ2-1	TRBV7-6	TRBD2	TGTGCCAGCAGCCACATCCGGGAGGTTCAGTTCTTC	CASSHIREVQFF
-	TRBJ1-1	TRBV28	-	TGTGCCAGCAGTTTACTTGAATGGGGCAACACTGAAGCTTTCTTT	CASSLLEWGNTEAFF
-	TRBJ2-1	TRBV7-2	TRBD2	TGTGCGGTCGCGGGGGAGGTAAATGAGCAGTTCTTC	CAVAGEVNEQFF
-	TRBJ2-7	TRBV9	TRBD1	TGTGCCAGCAGCACCAAAACCCGACGACAGGGGGCCAACGAGCAGTACTTC	CASSTKTRRQGANEQYF
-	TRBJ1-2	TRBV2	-	TGTGCCAGCAGAAGGGACACAGGGACCTCCTCCTATGGCTACACCTTC	CASRRDTGTSSYGYTF
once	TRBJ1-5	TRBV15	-	TGTGCCACCAGCAGAGATCCGGGAAATCAGCCCCAGCATTTT	CATSRDPGNQPQHF
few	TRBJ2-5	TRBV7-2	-	TGTGCCAGCAGCTCTTCAGGGGGCGGGAGGGCGGGGGAGACCCAGTACTTC	CASSSSGGGRAGETQYF
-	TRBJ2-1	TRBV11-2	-	TGTGCCAGCAGCTTATCCCCAGAATACAATGAGCAGTTCTTC	CASSLSPEYNEQFF
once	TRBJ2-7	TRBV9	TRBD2	TGTGCCAGCAGCTGGGGGACTAGCGGACCCTACGAGCAGTACTTC	CASSWGTSGPYEQYF
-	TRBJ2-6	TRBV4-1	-	TGCGCCAGCAGCCCTCGAGAAGGGGAGGCCAACGTCCTGACTTTC	CASSPREGEANVLTF
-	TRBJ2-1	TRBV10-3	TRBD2	TGTGCCATCAGTGAAACTAGCGGGGGGCCGGGAGTCTTC	CAISETSGGPGVF
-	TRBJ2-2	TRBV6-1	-	TGTGCCAGCAGTATCACTCGGACTACCGGGGAGCTGTTTTTT	CASSITRTTGELFF
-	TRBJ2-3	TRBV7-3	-	TGTGCCAGCAGCCCGCAAGCGGGTAAAACAGATACGCAGTATTTT	CASSPQAGKTDTQYF
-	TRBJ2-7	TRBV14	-	TGTGCCAGCAGCCAAGATACCAGTGGCTACGAGCAGTACTTC	CASSQDTSGYEQYF
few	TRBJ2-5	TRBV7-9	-	TGTTCCAGCAGCTTGGGGCAGCATGCCACAGAGACCCAGTACTTC	CSSSLGQHATETQYF
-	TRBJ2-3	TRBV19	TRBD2	TGTGCCAGTGAGCTGGGCGGGAGCAGGGACACGCAGTATTTT	CASELGGSRDTQYF
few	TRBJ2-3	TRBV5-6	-	TGTGCCAGCAGCTTGGCAGGTACGCAGTATTTT	CASSLAGTQYF
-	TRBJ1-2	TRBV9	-	TGTGCCAGCAGCGTAAACGAGGGAGTCTATGGCTACACCTTC	CASSVNEGVYGYTF
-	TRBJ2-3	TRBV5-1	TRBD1	TGCGCCAGCAGCTTGGAGGGGGACAGCGCCACAGATACGCAGTATTTT	CASSLEGDSATDTQYF